Listed below are T cell receptor beta chains from one sample, sequenced in a study of blood T cell repertoires in COVID-19. Here immunoSEQ multiplex PCR was the method, and the copy in TCRdb shows in-frame clones only, minus some. The table shows 200,000 or so clones, with 80% to 90% occurring only once. Sequenced material: PBMCs or T cells enriched from blood (not recorded which). The receptor set was obtained from a woman in her thirties or forties with acute COVID-19. Both conserved end residues are part of each CDR3. The order of the fields is D gene, V gene, J gene, CDR3 protein. The D gene is left open where the match is weak.

d_gene: TRBD1; v_gene: TRBV7-9; j_gene: TRBJ1-1; CDR3aa: CASSLGPQGALAFF
d_gene: TRBD1; v_gene: TRBV6-5; j_gene: TRBJ2-7; CDR3aa: CASRNPGTGGYEQYF
d_gene: -; v_gene: TRBV5-1; j_gene: TRBJ1-2; CDR3aa: CASSLGTGARFIDTF
d_gene: -; v_gene: TRBV28; j_gene: TRBJ1-5; CDR3aa: CASSLAGTYSNQPQHF
d_gene: TRBD2; v_gene: TRBV7-8; j_gene: TRBJ2-5; CDR3aa: CASSFRAGTAIETQYF
d_gene: -; v_gene: TRBV2; j_gene: TRBJ2-1; CDR3aa: CASSEALGGEQFF
d_gene: -; v_gene: TRBV20-1; j_gene: TRBJ1-1; CDR3aa: CSALLGERAFF
d_gene: -; v_gene: TRBV7-9; j_gene: TRBJ2-1; CDR3aa: CASSPPAGYDNEQFF
d_gene: -; v_gene: TRBV14; j_gene: TRBJ1-2; CDR3aa: CASSYRESNYGYTF
d_gene: TRBD1; v_gene: TRBV29-1; j_gene: TRBJ1-2; CDR3aa: CSARSRDRDYGYTF
d_gene: TRBD1; v_gene: TRBV15; j_gene: TRBJ1-2; CDR3aa: CATSLGTGNYGYTF
d_gene: -; v_gene: TRBV28; j_gene: TRBJ2-3; CDR3aa: CASSPGGDNTQYF
d_gene: -; v_gene: TRBV5-4; j_gene: TRBJ2-1; CDR3aa: CASSRASGSYNEQFF
d_gene: TRBD1; v_gene: TRBV28; j_gene: TRBJ1-1; CDR3aa: CASTQDRGYTEAFF
d_gene: TRBD1; v_gene: TRBV11-3; j_gene: TRBJ1-3; CDR3aa: CASRPTGLSGNTIYF
d_gene: TRBD2; v_gene: TRBV5-6; j_gene: TRBJ2-7; CDR3aa: CASSLSLAGSSYEQYF
d_gene: -; v_gene: TRBV7-2; j_gene: TRBJ1-1; CDR3aa: CASSVRPLGAAFF
d_gene: -; v_gene: TRBV3-1/TRBV3-2; j_gene: TRBJ1-1; CDR3aa: CASSQEGRGRNTEAFF
d_gene: TRBD2; v_gene: TRBV27; j_gene: TRBJ2-7; CDR3aa: CASSSWTSGRGGTYEQYF
d_gene: TRBD1; v_gene: TRBV5-8; j_gene: TRBJ1-1; CDR3aa: CASSLDRGRTEAFF